This T cell receptor beta chain was found in a study of T-cell reconstitution after alpha-beta-depleted transplantation in children. Study findings and constraints: Reportedly, alpha-beta T cells present about two months post-transplant originated from several hundred expanded clones of graft origin. Recipient T cells and thymic progenitors that survived gave rise to the high TCRbeta diversity observed at day 60 in some patients. T cells produced anew were the main source of T-cell counts and diversity one year after transplant.

CDR1 is DFQATT and CDR2 is SNEGSKA in the germline V gene (reference sequence). This CDR3 comprises 14 residues. With 1 base removed from V and 3 bases from J, the gap between germline ends came to 13 bases. This clonotype was seen a few times. The antigen is unknown. TCRbeta library preparation incorporated unique molecular identifiers. Using its own MiXCR run on the PCR reads, TCRdb lists one record per CDR3 protein. The sample includes hundreds of thousands of distinct CDR3 sequences, about 16% of them seen just once. The chain links TRBV20-1 to TRBJ2-7; no clear D. The sample consisted of PBMCs, mostly from graft donor cells, taken 360 days after TCRalphabeta/CD19-depleted stem cell transplant. This receptor was taken from a boy less than two years old who had a stem cell transplant for Wiskott-Aldrich syndrome, so the T cells may come from the graft donor. CDR3 region: CSARGVRGHYEQYF. Written as DNA, the CDR3 is TGCAGTGCTAGAGGGGTACGTGGCCACTACGAGCAGTACTTC.